A single sample is the source of the 3 T cell receptor beta chains below, sequenced in a study of T cells in women clearing cervical HPV infection. This table comes from immunoSEQ multiplex PCR, and its TCRdb copy is limited to in-frame clones, with some not included. The table lists 20,000 or so clones. Sequencing used blood buffy coat. The receptors come from a woman aged 18 to 75 with a cervical HPV16 infection that either progressed to CIN3+ or cleared (not recorded which).

With regard to this clone: The read stops 3 residues short of the end of the CDR3; the missing end is completed from the germline J gene. This chain joins TRBV2 and TRBJ1-2, with unresolved D. V lost 0 bases, J lost 4 bases, and 6 bases lay in between. The length of the CDR3 is 13 residues. Germline V gives CDR1 SNHLY, CDR2 FYNNEI. The CDR3 DNA, read in part, is TGTGCCAGCAGTGAAGCAGGGCCCTATGGC. Translation gives CASSEAGPYG. The complete CDR3 reads CASSEAGPYGYTF.

About this clone: Read coverage stops 3 residues before the CDR3 terminus; the germline J gene supplies the remainder. The rearrangement links TRBV28 to TRBJ1-6; 9 bases line up with TRBD1. The J segment lost 10 bases and the V segment lost 3 bases, leaving 4 bases of the junction unmatched. CDR1 MDHEN and CDR2 SYDVKM come from the germline V gene. This CDR3 spans 14 amino acids. Partial CDR3 DNA: TGTGCCAGCAGTTTGGGACAGGGTAACTCACCC. It specifies CASSLGQGNSP. The CDR3 in its entirety is CASSLGQGNSPLHF.

Worth noting for this clone: The read falls 3 residues short of the CDR3 end, and the missing part is taken from the germline J gene. The chain combines TRBV2 with TRBJ1-4; D is ambiguous. Germline lookup yields CDR1 SNHLY and CDR2 FYNNEI. The V end was cut by 3 bases, the J end by 1 base, with 3 bases between. The CDR3 spans 13 residues. CDR3 DNA (partial): TGTGCCAGCAGTGAGCGAACTAATGAAAAA. Its protein product is CASSERTNEK. The whole CDR3 sequence is CASSERTNEKLFF.